The 9 T cell receptor beta chains presented below share a single source sample, sequenced in a study of blood T cell repertoires in COVID-19. Clones were read by immunoSEQ multiplex PCR, and TCRdb kept only the in-frame ones, dropping some. There are about 120,000 clones in the sample; 65% to 85% occur only once, and 3.5% to 5.5% lies in the top ten. Sequencing input: peripheral blood. The receptors were sampled from a woman aged 70 to 79 with acute or convalescent COVID-19.

Relative to its sample, this clone is medium-sized. The V call is TRBV5-1, the J call TRBJ2-3, with a possible D match to TRBD2 (6 bases). The CDR3 loop spans 13 amino acids. V was cut by 0 bases and J by 6 bases, with 8 bases left in between. Germline V gene data show CDR1 as SGHRS and CDR2 as YFSETQ. CDR3 nucleotides: TGCGCCAGCAGCTTGGACGGGAGCGATACGCAGTATTTT. It codes for CASSLDGSDTQYF.

V gene TRBV7-2 combines with J gene TRBJ1-3, with 9 nucleotides matching TRBD1. CDR3 length: 17 residues. In germline, CDR1 is SGHTA, CDR2 FQGNSA. Trimming at V came to 3 bases and at J to 2 bases, leaving 8 bases not matched to a gene. The DNA of the CDR3 is TGTGCCAGCAGCTTTACAGGGGGCGCGCGAGCTGGAAACACCATATATTTT. It specifies CASSFTGGARAGNTIYF.

The gene calls are TRBV18 and TRBJ2-5, with D uncertain. The germline V gene encodes CDR1 KGHSH and CDR2 LQKENI. V lost 1 base to trimming and J lost 4 bases, with 13 bases between them. This CDR3 contains 15 residues. CDR3 sequence reads: CASSPRSHNRETQYF. The CDR3 nucleotides are TGTGCCAGCTCACCACGGAGCCACAACCGAGAGACCCAGTACTTC.

The DNA of the CDR3 is TGTGCCAGTAGTTCCAAATCCCGCGTGCGGGGTCAGCCCCAGCATTTT. Amino acids: CASSSKSRVRGQPQHF. The chain joins TRBV19 to TRBJ1-5; no reliable D call. V was trimmed by 5 bases and J by 6 bases, leaving 20 bases between them. Germline CDR1 is LNHDA and CDR2 is SQIVND (reference sequence). The CDR3 contains 16 residues.

V is TRBV2 and J is TRBJ1-1, with TRBD1 identical over 9 bases. The CDR3 covers 15 residues. V lost 5 bases and J lost 0; bases outside the gene matches: 4. Germline assignment: CDR1 SNHLY and CDR2 FYNNEI. CDR3 amino acids: CASSWTGVMNTEAFF. CDR3 DNA sequence: TGTGCCAGCAGTTGGACAGGGGTCATGAACACTGAAGCTTTCTTT.

The chain uses TRBV29-1 and TRBJ2-7; TRBD1 is a possible D gene (6 bases). The CDR3 is made up of 12 amino acids. Looked up from germline, CDR1 is SQVTM and CDR2 is ANQGSEA. Trimming took 6 bases from V and 4 from J, leaving 13 bases between them. CDR3 bases: TGCAGCGTCGAGTTGACAGGTTACGAGCAGTACTTC. Amino acid sequence: CSVELTGYEQYF.

A note on this clone: The same CDR3 also results from other DNA sequences found in this sample. This sequence joins TRBV30 and TRBJ2-2, with a possible D match to TRBD1 (5 bases). The CDR3 is made up of 15 amino acids. Germline V gene data show CDR1 as GTSNPN and CDR2 as SVGIG (reference sequence). Trimming took off 2 bases at V and 2 bases at J, with 12 bases between the two ends. CDR3 bases: TGTGCCTGGAGTTCCAACAGGCGAAACACCGGGGAGCTGTTTTTT. This gives the protein CAWSSNRRNTGELFF.

This clone showed up many times. The chain couples TRBV5-4 to TRBJ2-7; D is unresolved. The germline V gene encodes CDR1 SGHNT and CDR2 YYREEE (reference sequence). Trimming left V 0 bases short and J 7 bases short, with 14 bases between. The CDR3 is 14 residues long. The CDR3 DNA reads TGTGCCAGCAGCTTGGAGGTCGGGTTTGGAGAGCAGTACTTC. Protein sequence: CASSLEVGFGEQYF.

V gene TRBV6-5 combines with J gene TRBJ1-6; possibly TRBD1 for D (6 bases). V was clipped by 0 bases and J by 8 bases, with 11 bases between them. The CDR3 consists of 15 residues. CDR1 and CDR2 (germline): MNHEY, SVGAGI. The CDR3 here is CASSYSGGRDSPLHF. CDR3 nucleotide sequence: TGTGCCAGCAGTTACTCAGGGGGTCGGGATTCACCCCTCCACTTT.